These 5 T cell receptor beta chains share one sample of origin, sequenced in a study of cytomegalovirus exposure and HLA in healthy donors. The PCR used 60 Vbeta and 13 Jbeta primers. The data were produced by immunoSEQ multiplex PCR, yet TCRdb's version contains in-frame clones alone and is incomplete. The sample consists of about 210,000 clones, roughly 73% of them appearing once. The sequencing input was PBMCs. These receptors were taken from a boy younger than 18 in good health and CMV-seronegative.

The chain links TRBV6-1 to TRBJ2-2; D unresolved. The length of the CDR3 is 13 residues. Trimming removed 6 bases at V and 2 bases at J, with 7 bases between. Germline CDR1 MNHNS, CDR2 SASEGT. The CDR3 region is CASRLHNTGELFF. The CDR3 DNA sequence: TGTGCCAGCAGACTGCATAACACCGGGGAGCTGTTTTTT.

CDR3 amino acids: CASRRGGGSTEAFF. The CDR3 DNA reads as TGTGCCAGCAGACGCGGGGGTGGAAGCACTGAAGCTTTCTTT. The rearrangement joins TRBV5-4 to TRBJ1-1; D possibly corresponds to TRBD1 (5 bases). The V and J ends lost 5 bases and 4 bases respectively, with 15 bases between them. Germline CDR1 SGHNT, CDR2 YYREEE (reference sequence). The CDR3 spans 14 residues.

The chain carries TRBV30 and TRBJ1-1, with 9 bases that match TRBD1. The CDR3 has 14 residues. V lost 2 bases to trimming and J lost 7 bases; unmatched junction nucleotides: 8. Germline CDR1 and CDR2: GTSNPN and SVGIG (reference sequence). This CDR3 reads CAWSPGTGLNEAFF. In DNA, the CDR3 is TGTGCCTGGAGTCCCGGGACAGGGTTGAATGAAGCTTTCTTT.

The sample holds one count of this clone. The chain employs TRBV6-4 and TRBJ2-3; TRBD1 agrees at 10 bases. Looked up from germline, CDR1 is MRHNA and CDR2 is SNTAGT. V lost 6 bases to trimming and J lost 0 bases; unmatched junction nucleotides: 3. The CDR3 consists of 15 residues. The CDR3 loop is CASSADRGSTDTQYF. CDR3 nucleotide sequence: TGTGCCAGCAGCGCGGACAGGGGGAGCACAGATACGCAGTATTTT.

The V and J genes are TRBV4-1 and TRBJ1-2; D is ambiguous. V was shortened by 0 bases and J by 5 bases, with 13 bases between the two germline ends. The germline V gene encodes CDR1 MGHRA and CDR2 YSYEKL. The CDR3 covers 15 residues. The CDR3 nucleotides read TGCGCCAGCAGCCAAGAATGGACGGGAACTTATGGCTACACCTTC. Protein: CASSQEWTGTYGYTF.